These 11 T cell receptor beta chains were all obtained from the same sample, sequenced in a study of shared clonotypes between healthy human individuals. The assay was immunoSEQ multiplex PCR, and TCRdb's table has in-frame clones only and misses some. The table lists around 1.6 million clones, approximately 98% of them singletons, with around 0.47% in the top ten. The sample was naive CD4+ T cells sorted from blood. This sample's subset: CD45RA+ positively selected. These receptors originate from a man aged 25-40 years in good health.

The CDR3 nucleotides are TGTGCCAGCTCACCACCGGGGGCGATAGGTACCGGGGAGCTGTTTTTT. Amino acid sequence: CASSPPGAIGTGELFF. The V gene is TRBV18, the J gene TRBJ2-2; the D gene is possibly TRBD1 (6 bases). Germline values: CDR1 KGHSH, CDR2 LQKENI. This CDR3 has 16 amino acids. The ends were cut back, 0 bases at V and 5 bases at J, with 13 bases in the middle.

This chain joins TRBV4-3 and TRBJ2-1, with D possibly matching TRBD1 (5 bases). The germline V gene encodes CDR1 LGHNA and CDR2 YSLEER. The ends were cut back, 2 bases at V and 6 bases at J, with 23 bases in the middle. This CDR3 is built from 18 residues. CDR3 region: CASSQRALQGGVGNEQFF. The CDR3 DNA follows: TGCGCCAGCAGCCAAAGGGCCTTGCAGGGTGGGGTCGGCAATGAGCAGTTCTTC.

The genes are TRBV6-1 and TRBJ1-1; 8 bases match TRBD1. The CDR3 is made up of 18 amino acids. Germline CDR1 reads MNHNS; CDR2 reads SASEGT. With 1 base clipped from V and 6 bases from J, the junction kept 16 bases outside the gene matches. As DNA, the CDR3 is TGTGCCAGCAGTGAAGGACAGGGGAGTTACGCATTCGTCGCTGAAGCTTTCTTT. This gives the protein CASSEGQGSYAFVAEAFF.

This chain connects TRBV6-4 to TRBJ2-7; TRBD2 matches at 11 bases. CDR3 length: 16 amino acids. V was clipped by 6 bases and J by 6 bases; unmatched bases: 13. The germline V gene encodes CDR1 MRHNA and CDR2 SNTAGT. The CDR3 DNA is TGTGCCAGCAGCCCTCTAGCGGGAGGTCGCTGGGGCGAGCAGTACTTC. This sequence encodes CASSPLAGGRWGEQYF.

This chain joins TRBV5-1 and TRBJ2-7; D uncertain. Germline assignment: CDR1 SGHRS and CDR2 YFSETQ. The length of the CDR3 is 12 residues. The ends were cut back, 1 base at V and 7 bases at J, with 9 bases in the middle. Here the CDR3 reads CASSLQGVEQYF. The CDR3 DNA reads TGCGCCAGCAGCTTGCAAGGAGTGGAGCAGTACTTC.

This clone appeared once. The chain joins TRBV5-1 to TRBJ1-2, with TRBD1 matching 10 bases. The CDR3 is 15 residues long. Germline CDR1 reads SGHRS; CDR2 reads YFSETQ. The V and J ends lost 7 bases and 10 bases, in that order; junction bases with no gene match: 16. The CDR3 bases are TGCGCCAGCGGGAGTTTGAGGGGGACAGGGGCCGACTACACCTTC. Residues: CASGSLRGTGADYTF.

This rearrangement joins TRBV7-9 to TRBJ2-1; 9 nucleotides line up with TRBD2. The CDR3 totals 17 residues. The trim removed 7 bases at V and 7 bases at J, leaving 17 bases unmatched. The germline V gene encodes CDR1 SEHNR and CDR2 FQNEAQ (reference sequence). CDR3 sequence (DNA): TGTGCCAGCAACCTCCTGGGGGCTAGCGGGAATAAGAATGAGCAGTTCTTC. As protein: CASNLLGASGNKNEQFF.

CDR3 bases: TGCGCCAGCAGCTTGGGCGCGGGAGGGCCGAACACAGATACGCAGTATTTT. This sequence encodes CASSLGAGGPNTDTQYF. The rearrangement joins TRBV5-1 to TRBJ2-3; 9 bases are shared with TRBD2. CDR3 length: 17 residues. V was pared by 0 bases and J by 2 bases, with 7 bases of the junction left unmatched. Germline V lookup: CDR1 SGHRS, CDR2 YFSETQ.

The chain links TRBV30 to TRBJ2-2; D gene uncertain. Looked up from germline, CDR1 is GTSNPN and CDR2 is SVGIG (reference sequence). CDR3 size: 14 residues. Deletions cut 0 bases from V and 4 bases from J, with 9 bases between. The CDR3 sequence: CAWSVLLGTGELFF. DNA of the CDR3: TGTGCCTGGAGTGTACTCCTGGGCACCGGGGAGCTGTTTTTT.

V gene TRBV7-9 combines with J gene TRBJ1-1; D possibly corresponds to TRBD1 (5 bases). Trimming cost V 5 bases and J 0 bases, with 19 bases left between them. Germline V lookup: CDR1 SEHNR, CDR2 FQNEAQ (reference sequence). The CDR3 is 17 residues long. The CDR3 DNA is TGTGCCAGCAGCCTCCTCCAACAGGATTTTATGAACACTGAAGCTTTCTTT. Translating it yields CASSLLQQDFMNTEAFF.

The V gene is TRBV9, the J gene TRBJ2-3, with 8 nucleotides matching TRBD1. The CDR3 is 16 residues long. The germline CDR1 and CDR2 sequences are SGDLS and YYNGEE. J lost 5 bases, V lost 4 bases, and 12 bases had no gene match. The CDR3 nucleotides are TGTGCCAGCAGCCAGGGGTTCGGACAGGGTCAAGATACGCAGTATTTT. Amino acids: CASSQGFGQGQDTQYF.